Below are 8 T cell receptor beta chains sequenced from a single sample in a study of OX40 agonist ivuxolimab in advanced cancers. Clones were read by immunoSEQ multiplex PCR, and TCRdb kept only the in-frame ones, dropping some. This sample has around 84,000 clones; around nine tenths occur once, and the top ten carry approximately 0.19%. Here the sequenced sample was CD4+ or CD8+ T cells sorted from blood, taken in a trial of the OX40 agonist ivuxolimab. These receptors were taken from an adult with an advanced solid tumor such as melanoma, head and neck, liver or kidney cancer.

The J gene is TRBJ2-5, the V gene TRBV7-3; D is possibly TRBD1 (6 bases). Per germline, CDR1 SGHTA and CDR2 FQGTGA. This CDR3 has 13 residues. The ends were cut back, 4 bases at V and 3 bases at J, with 9 bases in the middle. CDR3 coding DNA: TGTGCCAGCAGCTATGGGACAAAAGAGACCCAGTACTTC. Translated: CASSYGTKETQYF.

The chain joins TRBV10-3 to TRBJ1-2; D is uncertain. The CDR3 is 13 residues long. The germline CDR1 and CDR2 sequences are ENHRY and SYGVKD. The germline V and J ends were trimmed by 3 bases and 1 base, with 6 bases remaining between them. CDR3 DNA sequence: TGTGCCATCAGTGAAAGACTTAACTATGGCTACACCTTC. Its translation: CAISERLNYGYTF.

The rearrangement links TRBV7-2 to TRBJ1-3; 8 bases are shared with TRBD1. Trimming took 5 bases from V and 0 from J; bases not matched to a gene: 15. The CDR3 spans 19 residues. In germline, CDR1 is SGHTA, CDR2 FQGNSA. In DNA, the CDR3 is TGTGCCAGCAGCCCAAACCGGTGGACAGGGACTCACTCTGGAAACACCATATATTTT. Its translation is CASSPNRWTGTHSGNTIYF.

The V gene is TRBV29-1, the J gene TRBJ2-3, with 10 bases lining up with TRBD2. CDR3 length: 16 amino acids. After removal of 7 bases from V and 9 bases from J, the junction contained 19 bases not matched to a gene. Germline CDR1 and CDR2: SQVTM and ANQGSEA. The CDR3 here is CSGEGFASGGLPTQYF. The CDR3 nucleotides are TGCAGCGGCGAGGGGTTCGCTAGCGGGGGCCTGCCGACGCAGTATTTT.

The chain is built from TRBV5-1 and TRBJ2-5; 10 bases line up with TRBD1. With the DNA end fitting TRBJ2-7 better, the J assignment may be wrong. This CDR3 is 15 amino acids long. CDR1 and CDR2 (germline): SGHRS, YFSETQ. The CDR3 loop is CASSLTRDRGYEQYF. The CDR3 region has the DNA TGCGCCAGCAGCTTGACTCGGGACAGGGGTTACGAGCAGTACTTC.

The chain uses TRBV27 and TRBJ1-3; D is ambiguous. CDR1 and CDR2 from the germline V gene are MNHEY and SMNVEV (reference sequence). The CDR3 is 14 residues long. V was pared by 5 bases and J by 4 bases, with 12 bases between. CDR3 sequence: CASSPRFGGNTIYF. The DNA for the CDR3 is TGTGCCAGCAGTCCGCGTTTCGGGGGAAACACCATATATTTT.

The CDR3 region has the DNA TGTGCCAGCAGCTTCTTTCGGCGAAGCACAGATACGCAGTATTTT. Residues: CASSFFRRSTDTQYF. The chain couples TRBV11-2 to TRBJ2-3; D is ambiguous. This CDR3 is 15 amino acids long. V lost 3 bases and J 0 bases, leaving 10 bases between the germline ends. Looked up from germline, CDR1 is SGHAT and CDR2 is FQNNGV.

This chain connects TRBV5-5 to TRBJ2-7; TRBD2 matches 7 bases. Unmatched junction bases numbered 12, after V lost 3 bases and J lost 6 bases. Germline V gene lookup returns CDR1 SGHKS and CDR2 YYEKEE (reference sequence). This CDR3 comprises 15 residues. DNA for the CDR3: TGTGCCAGCAGCTCGATGGGCCTTGGCGGGGGCGAGCAGTACTTC. Amino acids: CASSSMGLGGGEQYF.